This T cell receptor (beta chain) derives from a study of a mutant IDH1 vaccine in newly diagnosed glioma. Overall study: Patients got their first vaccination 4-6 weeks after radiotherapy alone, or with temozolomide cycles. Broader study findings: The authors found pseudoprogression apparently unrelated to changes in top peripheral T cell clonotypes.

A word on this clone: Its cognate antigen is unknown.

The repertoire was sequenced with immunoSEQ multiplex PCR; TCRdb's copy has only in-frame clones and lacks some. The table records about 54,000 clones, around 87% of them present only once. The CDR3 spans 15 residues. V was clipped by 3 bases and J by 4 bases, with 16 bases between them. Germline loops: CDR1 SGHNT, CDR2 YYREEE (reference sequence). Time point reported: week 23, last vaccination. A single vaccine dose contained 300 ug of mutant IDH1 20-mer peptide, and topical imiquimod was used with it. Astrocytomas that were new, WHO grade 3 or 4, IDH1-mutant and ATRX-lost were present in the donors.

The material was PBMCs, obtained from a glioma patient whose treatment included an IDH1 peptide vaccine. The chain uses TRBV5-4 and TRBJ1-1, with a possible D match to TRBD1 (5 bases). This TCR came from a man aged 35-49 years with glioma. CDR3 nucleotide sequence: TGTGCCAGCAGCTCCGGGGGGGATGGGGGCACTGAAGCTTTCTTT. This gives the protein CASSSGGDGGTEAFF.